This section outlines one T cell receptor (beta chain) sequence together with its context. This CDR3 is built from 13 residues. Trimming removed 6 bases from V and 6 bases from J; junction bases left unmatched: 3. Germline V gives CDR1 KGHDR, CDR2 SFDVKD. TCRdb redid the calling of the RT-PCR reads with MiXCR, one entry per CDR3 protein. The profile shows 160,000 or so distinct CDR3 sequences, roughly 24% of them singletons. This specimen belongs to a study of patients and donors after allogeneic stem cell transplantation. Sequencing input: blood, either unsorted or a sorted T cell fraction (not recorded which). J is TRBJ2-3 and V is TRBV24-1; 9 nucleotides agree with TRBD2. The TCR originated in a human donor who was either an allogeneic HSCT recipient or a stem cell or donor lymphocyte infusion donor (not recorded which). It is not recorded whose cells these are; they may come from a transplant donor. The DNA of the CDR3 is TGTGCCACCAGTTTTGGACTAGCGGATACGCAGTATTTT. Translation: CATSFGLADTQYF.